The clone carrying this TCR beta chain has at least ten counts. Antigen specificity is unknown. Time point reported: patch test 1, 2 weeks after DPC sensitization. Treatment indicated: therapeutic diphenylcyclopropenone sensitization with weekly scalp DPC. Individual cDNA molecules received unique molecular identifiers in the library. TCRdb re-derived calls from the RACE reads in MiXCR, one entry per CDR3 protein. This table has about 380,000 distinct CDR3 sequences, about 4.8% appearing once. This record belongs to a study of human T cells and chemical hapten exposure. For the study at large: Recorded diagnoses among the mostly female patients were alopecia areata, totalis or universalis.

CDR1 and CDR2 from the germline V gene are SQVTM and ANQGSEA. J gave up 4 bases and V 4 bases, and 7 bases lay outside the gene matches. This CDR3 comprises 14 residues. Overall study results and limits: The study found that DPC sensitization did not change TCRs above 1 in 1000 frequency. Given that the donors had alopecia, their immune response may differ from that seen in healthy people.

The chain is built from TRBV29-1 and TRBJ2-5; 9 bases agree with TRBD1. This receptor was taken from a woman aged 45-59 years with alopecia areata. Some clones in this sample may be carry-over from other donors' samples. The sample was whole blood, taken in connection with sensitization to the hapten diphenylcyclopropenone (DPC). CDR3 DNA sequence: TGCAGCGTTGTTGGAGGGGGACAGGGAGAGACCCAGTACTTC. It encodes CSVVGGGQGETQYF.